This TCR beta chain was documented in a study of cytomegalovirus exposure and HLA in healthy donors. Worth noting for this clone: Its target is not known.

The PCR employed 60 Vbeta primers together with 13 Jbeta primers. Profiling relied on immunoSEQ multiplex PCR, and the TCRdb table lists in-frame clones only, not all of them. Its clone listing holds about 48,000 clones. Study results and limitations: Some segments of the V type, notably TRBV6-2 and TRBV6-3, were excluded as indistinguishable. An analysis done earlier found most TCR beta V segments productive about 87% or about 30% of the time.

The CDR3 spans 14 residues. V lost 1 base and J lost 7, with 14 bases in between. Per the germline V gene, CDR1 is SGHTA and CDR2 is FQGNSA. Sequenced sample: PBMCs. This chain uses TRBV7-2 with TRBJ2-7; D is perhaps TRBD2 (6 bases). The origin of this receptor is a woman in her thirties or forties in good health and CMV-seronegative. CDR3 loop: CASSLGLGRGEQYF. CDR3 sequence (DNA): TGTGCCAGCAGCTTAGGTTTAGGCCGGGGGGAGCAGTACTTC. The variable domain in full, with the rest retrieved from reference TRBV7-2 and TRBJ2-7, is GAGVSQSPSNKVTEKGKDVELRCDPISGHTALYWYRQSLGQGLEFLIYFQGNSAPDKSGLPSDRFSAERTGGSVSTLTIQRTQQEDSAVYLCASSLGLGRGEQYFGPGTRLTVT.